These 18 T cell receptor beta chains came from one sample sequenced in a study of cytomegalovirus exposure and HLA in healthy donors. 13 Jbeta primers and 60 Vbeta primers were used for the PCR. Clones were read by immunoSEQ multiplex PCR, and TCRdb kept only the in-frame ones, dropping some. In the table there are about 130,000 clones, around 83% of which are singletons. What was sequenced was PBMCs. These receptor sequences come from a human donor in good health.

This chain joins TRBV4-2 and TRBJ1-2; D is undetermined. The CDR3 contains 15 residues. Germline CDR1 is LGHNA and CDR2 is YNFKEQ. Trimming cost V 0 bases and J 7 bases, with 15 bases left between them. The CDR3 reads CASSQDPQSSGGYTF. CDR3 DNA: TGTGCCAGCAGCCAAGATCCCCAGTCGTCTGGTGGCTACACCTTC.

The chain uses TRBV7-8 and TRBJ2-7; D perhaps matches TRBD1 (6 bases). Trimming removed 5 bases from V and 0 bases from J, with 11 bases in between. The germline V gene has CDR1 SGHVS and CDR2 FQNEAQ. The CDR3 is 14 residues long. The CDR3 loop reads CASSVTGNSYEQYF. CDR3 coding DNA: TGTGCCAGCAGCGTAACAGGGAACTCCTACGAGCAGTACTTC.

In regard to this clone: This CDR3 is also generated by other DNA sequences in the sample. The V gene is TRBV18, the J gene TRBJ1-6; TRBD1 matches 8 bases. The V gene end was trimmed by 3 bases and the J gene end by 8 bases; junction bases not matched to a gene: 0. Per the germline V gene, CDR1 is KGHSH and CDR2 is LQKENI. The CDR3 runs 13 residues. DNA for the CDR3: TGTGCCAGCTCACCGGGACAGGATTCACCCCTCCACTTT. Amino acid sequence: CASSPGQDSPLHF.

The rearrangement joins TRBV19 to TRBJ1-5, with D possibly matching TRBD1 (5 bases). The CDR3 loop spans 14 amino acids. V shed 5 bases and J shed 4 bases, with 12 bases lying between them. Germline V gene lookup returns CDR1 LNHDA and CDR2 SQIVND (reference sequence). CDR3 sequence reads: CASSDGGRNQPQHF. CDR3 nucleotide sequence: TGTGCCAGTAGTGACGGGGGGAGAAATCAGCCCCAGCATTTT. Based on the CDR3 plus reference TRBV19 and TRBJ1-5, the full variable domain is DGGITQSPKYLFRKEGQNVTLSCEQNLNHDAMYWYRQDPGQGLRLIYYSQIVNDFQKGDIAEGYSVSREKKESFPLTVTSAQKNPTAFYLCASSDGGRNQPQHFGDGTRLSIL.

The V call is TRBV6-5, the J call TRBJ2-3, with a possible D match to TRBD1 (5 bases). The V gene lost 5 bases and the J gene lost 2 bases, with 11 bases spanning the gap. The germline CDR1 and CDR2 sequences are MNHEY and SVGAGI. The CDR3 has 14 residues. DNA of the CDR3: TGTGCCAGCAGTACAGGTAGTGCCACAGATACGCAGTATTTT. This codes for CASSTGSATDTQYF.

The chain has TRBV19 and TRBJ1-4; D gene ambiguous. This CDR3 has 14 residues. Germline lookup yields CDR1 LNHDA and CDR2 SQIVND (reference sequence). V was pared by 11 bases and J by 8 bases, with 21 bases between. The CDR3 is CAANSGTRGEKLFF. DNA of the CDR3: TGTGCCGCAAATAGCGGAACCCGCGGAGAAAAACTGTTTTTT.

V usage is TRBV12-5 and J usage is TRBJ1-6; D ambiguous. Per the germline V gene, CDR1 is LGHNT and CDR2 is FRNRAP. The CDR3 consists of 14 residues. V dropped 6 bases and J dropped 10 bases, with 16 bases sitting between them. CDR3 protein: CASGRGGGGSPLHF. CDR3 DNA: TGTGCTAGTGGCCGGGGAGGAGGAGGATCACCCCTCCACTTT.

CDR3 loop: CITSSGGPNEQFF. Here the CDR3 DNA reads TGCATCACGAGTAGCGGGGGTCCGAATGAGCAGTTCTTC. The chain uses TRBV29-1 and TRBJ2-1; TRBD2 matches at 9 bases. This CDR3 spans 13 amino acids. Germline CDR1 reads SQVTM; CDR2 reads ANQGSEA.

This clone was found a few times. The J gene is TRBJ1-5, the V gene TRBV5-6; D is unclear. The length of the CDR3 is 13 residues. Trimming cost V 1 base and J 0 bases, with 2 bases left between them. CDR1 is SGHDT, CDR2 YYEEEE, per germline. The DNA of the CDR3 is TGTGCCAGCAGCTTGTATAGCAATCAGCCCCAGCATTTT. It encodes CASSLYSNQPQHF.

CDR3 nucleotides: TGTGCCAGCGGTCAAAGGCGGAAACAAGAGACCCAGTACTTC. Residues: CASGQRRKQETQYF. The rearrangement links TRBV27 to TRBJ2-5; D unclear. The CDR3 runs 14 residues. Germline CDR1 and CDR2: MNHEY and SMNVEV (reference sequence). The ends were cut back, 8 bases at V and 2 bases at J, with 15 bases in the middle.

Only one count was recorded for this clone. The chain recombines TRBV19 with TRBJ1-1, with 8 nucleotides matching TRBD1. CDR1 and CDR2 (germline): LNHDA, SQIVND (reference sequence). V was clipped by 0 bases and J by 3 bases; unmatched bases: 12. The CDR3 totals 18 residues. DNA for the CDR3: TGTGCCAGTAGTATAGATATGAGACAGGGGCCCATCCACACTGAAGCTTTCTTT. Translated, it gives CASSIDMRQGPIHTEAFF.

The chain has TRBV7-9 and TRBJ1-1; 9 nucleotides agree with TRBD1. The CDR3 consists of 12 residues. Germline assignment: CDR1 SEHNR and CDR2 FQNEAQ (reference sequence). After removal of 5 bases from V and 10 bases from J, the junction contained 5 bases not matched to a gene. The CDR3 reads CASSRGQGRAFF. The CDR3, as DNA: TGTGCCAGCAGCCGAGGACAGGGGAGAGCTTTCTTT.

This rearrangement joins TRBV18 to TRBJ2-1; 7 bases line up with TRBD2. The CDR3 length is 16 residues. V trimming: 0 bases; J trimming: 7 bases; junction bases outside the gene matches: 9. Germline V gives CDR1 KGHSH, CDR2 LQKENI. In nucleotides, the CDR3 is TGTGCCAGCTCACCACCGAGGGGCGGGGGACCAAATGAGCAGTTCTTC. Its protein is CASSPPRGGGPNEQFF.

This chain connects TRBV7-2 to TRBJ2-1; D might be TRBD2 (5 bases). The CDR3 runs 14 residues. The V end was cut by 6 bases, the J end by 4 bases, with 13 bases between. The germline CDR1 and CDR2 sequences are SGHTA and FQGNSA. CDR3 in amino acids: CASSFLADYNEQFF. The CDR3 nucleotides are TGTGCCAGCAGTTTTCTAGCAGATTACAATGAGCAGTTCTTC. Full variable domain (remainder filled in from reference TRBV7-2 and TRBJ2-1): GAGVSQSPSNKVTEKGKDVELRCDPISGHTALYWYRQSLGQGLEFLIYFQGNSAPDKSGLPSDRFSAERTGGSVSTLTIQRTQQEDSAVYLCASSFLADYNEQFFGPGTRLTVL.

This clone was seen just once. The chain combines TRBV7-3 with TRBJ2-3, with 7 bases matching TRBD1. In germline, CDR1 is SGHTA, CDR2 FQGTGA. The CDR3 runs to 14 residues. V lost 5 bases, J lost 4 bases, and 6 bases stayed unmatched. CDR3 sequence reads: CASSLQGSPDTQYF. In DNA, the CDR3 is TGTGCCAGCAGCCTACAGGGGTCCCCAGATACGCAGTATTTT.

This clone was counted a single time. The chain uses TRBV11-2 and TRBJ2-2; 11 nucleotides match TRBD2. Germline trimming cut 3 bases from V and 4 bases from J; bases unmatched to any gene: 4. The CDR3 runs to 16 residues. Germline V lookup: CDR1 SGHAT, CDR2 FQNNGV. The CDR3 DNA follows: TGTGCCAGCAGCTTGGGACTAGCGGCTGGCACCGGGGAGCTGTTTTTT. Its protein product is CASSLGLAAGTGELFF.

This chain connects TRBV27 to TRBJ2-7; D perhaps matches TRBD1 (6 bases). Trimming left V 4 bases short and J 5 bases short, with 15 bases between. The CDR3 has 14 residues. The V gene's germline CDR1 is MNHEY and CDR2 SMNVEV (reference sequence). This CDR3 reads CASSYVQGNHEQYF. The CDR3 coding sequence is TGTGCCAGCAGTTATGTGCAGGGGAACCACGAGCAGTACTTC.

The J gene is TRBJ1-5, the V gene TRBV6-6; 7 nucleotides align to TRBD1. Per germline, CDR1 MNHNY and CDR2 SVGAGI (reference sequence). The trim removed 6 bases at V and 2 bases at J, leaving 7 bases unmatched. This CDR3 comprises 15 residues. The CDR3 sequence is CASSITGEGNQPQHF. The CDR3 coding sequence is TGTGCCAGCAGCATTACAGGGGAAGGCAATCAGCCCCAGCATTTT.